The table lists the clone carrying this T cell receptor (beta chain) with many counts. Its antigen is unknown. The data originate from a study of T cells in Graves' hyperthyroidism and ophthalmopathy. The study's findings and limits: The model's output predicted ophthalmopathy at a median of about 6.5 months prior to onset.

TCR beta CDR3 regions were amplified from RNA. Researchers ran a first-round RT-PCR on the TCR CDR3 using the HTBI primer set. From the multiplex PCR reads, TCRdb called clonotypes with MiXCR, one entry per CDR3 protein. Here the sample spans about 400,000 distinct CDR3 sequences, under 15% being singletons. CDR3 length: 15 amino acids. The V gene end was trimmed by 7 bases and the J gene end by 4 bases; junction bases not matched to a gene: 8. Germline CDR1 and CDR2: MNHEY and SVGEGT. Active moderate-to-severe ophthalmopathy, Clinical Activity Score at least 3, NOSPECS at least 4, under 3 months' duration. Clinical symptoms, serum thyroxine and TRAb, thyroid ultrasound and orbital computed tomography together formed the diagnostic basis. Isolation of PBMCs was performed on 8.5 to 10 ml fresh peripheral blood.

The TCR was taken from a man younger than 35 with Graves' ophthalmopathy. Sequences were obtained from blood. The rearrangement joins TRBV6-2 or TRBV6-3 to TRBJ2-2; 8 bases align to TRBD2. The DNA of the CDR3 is TGTGCCAGCACGAACGGGAGGGCCGTCACCGGGGAGCTGTTTTTT. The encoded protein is CASTNGRAVTGELFF.